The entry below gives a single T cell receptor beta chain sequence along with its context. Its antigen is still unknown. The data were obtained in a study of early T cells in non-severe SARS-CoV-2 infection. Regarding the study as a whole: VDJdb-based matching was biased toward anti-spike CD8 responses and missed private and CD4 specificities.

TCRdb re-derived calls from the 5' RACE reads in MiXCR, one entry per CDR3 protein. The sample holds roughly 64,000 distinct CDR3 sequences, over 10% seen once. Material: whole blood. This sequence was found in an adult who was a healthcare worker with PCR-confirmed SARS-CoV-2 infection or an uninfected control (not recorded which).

The CDR3 region has the DNA TGCAGTGCTAGTATCGTTGGGACTAGCGGGGTCTCAGATACGCAGTATTTT. Its translation is CSASIVGTSGVSDTQYF. The V call is TRBV20-1, the J call TRBJ2-3; the match to TRBD2 covers 13 bases. The CDR3 is 17 amino acids. The junction had 10 bases not matched to a gene; V was cut back by 3 bases and J by 4 bases. Per germline, CDR1 DFQATT and CDR2 SNEGSKA (reference sequence).